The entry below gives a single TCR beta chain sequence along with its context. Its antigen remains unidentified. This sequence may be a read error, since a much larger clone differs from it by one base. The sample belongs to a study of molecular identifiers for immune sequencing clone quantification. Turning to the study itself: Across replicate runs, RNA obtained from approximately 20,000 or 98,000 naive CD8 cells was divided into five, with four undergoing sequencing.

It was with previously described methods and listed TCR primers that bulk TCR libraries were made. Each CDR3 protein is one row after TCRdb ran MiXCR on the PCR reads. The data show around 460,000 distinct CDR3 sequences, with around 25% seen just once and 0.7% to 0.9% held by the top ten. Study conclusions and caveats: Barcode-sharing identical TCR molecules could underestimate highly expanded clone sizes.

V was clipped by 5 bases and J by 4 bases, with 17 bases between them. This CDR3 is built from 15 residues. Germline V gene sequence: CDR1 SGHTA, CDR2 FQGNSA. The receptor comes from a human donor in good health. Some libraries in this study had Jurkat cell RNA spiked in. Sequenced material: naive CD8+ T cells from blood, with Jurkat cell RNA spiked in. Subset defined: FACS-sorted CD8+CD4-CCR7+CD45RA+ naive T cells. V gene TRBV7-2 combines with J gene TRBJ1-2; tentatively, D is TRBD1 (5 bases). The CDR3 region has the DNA TGTGCCAGCAGCCCTGGGGCAGGGCCTGCCTATGGCTACACCTTC. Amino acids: CASSPGAGPAYGYTF.